These 17 T cell receptor beta chains share one sample of origin, sequenced in a study of CD8 T cells in Susac syndrome. RNA amounts of roughly 0.5 to 1 ug underwent reverse transcription with random hexamers. TCRdb independently ran MiXCR on the immunoSEQ multiplex PCR reads; one entry per CDR3 protein. The data show hundreds of thousands of distinct CDR3 sequences, with 85% to 90% seen just once and about 0.12% held by the top ten. The sample consisted of CD8+ T cells from PBMCs. The origin of the receptors is a human donor with multiple sclerosis.

The V call is TRBV4-2, the J call TRBJ2-7; TRBD2 agrees at 8 bases. The CDR3 length is 16 residues. Germline assignment: CDR1 LGHNA and CDR2 YNFKEQ. Unmatched junction bases numbered 5, after V lost 0 bases and J lost 1 base. The CDR3 region has the DNA TGTGCCAGCAGCCAAGAGTTAGCGGGAATTTCCTACGAGCAGTACTTC. It is translated as CASSQELAGISYEQYF.

The chain uses TRBV7-9 and TRBJ2-7; 7 bases agree with TRBD1. CDR1 and CDR2 (germline): SEHNR, FQNEAQ (reference sequence). V lost 4 bases, J lost 0 bases, and 6 bases stayed unmatched. There are 15 residues in the CDR3. CDR3 bases: TGTGCCAGCAGCTCTACAGGGGACGGCTCCTACGAGCAGTACTTC. Translating it yields CASSSTGDGSYEQYF.

This clonotype was seen a few times. This sequence joins TRBV4-1 and TRBJ2-7, with TRBD1 identical over 9 bases. V was pared by 2 bases and J by 0 bases, with 2 bases of the junction left unmatched. The CDR3 loop spans 15 amino acids. Germline CDR1 MGHRA, CDR2 YSYEKL. The CDR3 reads CASSQPGQGSYEQYF. CDR3 sequence (DNA): TGCGCCAGCAGCCAACCGGGACAGGGCTCCTACGAGCAGTACTTC.

The V and J genes are TRBV29-1 and TRBJ2-7; TRBD1 might be the D (6 bases). The CDR3 runs to 12 residues. Germline V gene sequence: CDR1 SQVTM, CDR2 ANQGSEA. The V end lost 6 bases, the J end lost 6 bases, and 15 bases lay between the germline ends. The CDR3 coding sequence is TGCAGCGTAGCAACAGGGCTCGCCGAGCAGTACTTC. Amino acids: CSVATGLAEQYF.

V and J are TRBV6-5 and TRBJ1-1, with D unresolved. The CDR3 spans 11 residues. Germline CDR1 reads MNHEY; CDR2 reads SVGAGI. V lost 2 bases and J lost 6, with 4 bases in between. The DNA of the CDR3 is TGTGCCAGCAGTTACGCCGCTGAAGCTTTCTTT. It specifies CASSYAAEAFF.

J is TRBJ2-2 and V is TRBV7-2; tentative D call: TRBD1 (5 bases). The CDR3 totals 14 residues. Germline V CDR1 and CDR2: SGHTA, FQGNSA. The ends were cut back, 8 bases at V and 8 bases at J, with 18 bases in the middle. The CDR3 region has the DNA TGTGCCAGCTCATTAATGGGGCAAGGAGGGGAGCTGTTTTTT. It translates to CASSLMGQGGELFF.

This chain joins TRBV30 and TRBJ2-7, with 7 bases fitting TRBD1. CDR3 length: 14 residues. Germline CDR1 and CDR2: GTSNPN and SVGIG (reference sequence). V was pared by 8 bases and J by 2 bases, with 12 bases of the junction left unmatched. The CDR3 coding sequence is TGTGCCGTCTTACAGGGGACCCTTCCCTACGAGCAGTACTTC. Protein sequence: CAVLQGTLPYEQYF.

Written as DNA, the CDR3 is TGTGCCAGCAACACGCTAGCTGGGGCCAACGTCCTGACTTTC. Its protein product is CASNTLAGANVLTF. This chain links TRBV27 with TRBJ2-6; D remains unclear. CDR1 is MNHEY, CDR2 SMNVEV, per germline (reference sequence). The V end was cut by 7 bases, the J end by 2 bases, with 9 bases between. CDR3 length equals 14 residues.

The chain employs TRBV6-6 and TRBJ1-4, with D unresolved. The CDR3 has 13 residues. With 6 bases removed from V and 0 bases from J, the gap between germline ends came to 5 bases. The germline V gene has CDR1 MNHNY and CDR2 SVGAGI (reference sequence). The CDR3 coding sequence is TGTGCCAGCAGGGTTGCAACTAATGAAAAACTGTTTTTT. Translating gives CASRVATNEKLFF.

The chain joins TRBV6-5 to TRBJ1-5; D is perhaps TRBD1 (6 bases). This CDR3 contains 14 residues. Trimming took 5 bases from V and 1 from J, leaving 9 bases between them. Germline-derived CDR1 and CDR2 are MNHEY and SVGAGI. CDR3 region: CASSTQGSNQPQHF. DNA for the CDR3: TGTGCCAGCAGTACCCAGGGGAGCAATCAGCCCCAGCATTTT.

The V gene is TRBV27, the J gene TRBJ2-1; D ambiguous. Trimming removed 4 bases from V and 6 bases from J, with 7 bases in between. The CDR3 contains 12 residues. Per the germline V gene, CDR1 is MNHEY and CDR2 is SMNVEV (reference sequence). For the CDR3, the DNA is TGTGCCAGCAGTTCTACTCTCAATGAGCAGTTCTTC. It specifies CASSSTLNEQFF.

Note on this clonotype: Sequence at one end of the junction differs from germline and may be a read error. The CDR3 coding sequence is TGCAGCCGCCGTTTCCAGGGGCTGAAGACTGAAGCTTTCTTT. The encoded protein is CSRRFQGLKTEAFF. The V and J genes are TRBV20-1 and TRBJ1-1, with D perhaps TRBD1 (6 bases). CDR1 and CDR2 from the germline V gene are DFQATT and SNEGSKA (reference sequence). The CDR3 sequence is 14 residues long.

The V and J genes are TRBV9 and TRBJ2-3; 10 nucleotides match TRBD2. J lost 3 bases, V lost 0 bases, and 7 bases had no gene match. This CDR3 has 17 residues. The germline V gene encodes CDR1 SGDLS and CDR2 YYNGEE. The CDR3 DNA reads TGTGCCAGCAGCGTAGGATTCCCTAGCGGGGGAACAGATACGCAGTATTTT. Translating gives CASSVGFPSGGTDTQYF.

V usage is TRBV27 and J usage is TRBJ2-5, with 10 bases matching TRBD1. The germline V gene has CDR1 MNHEY and CDR2 SMNVEV (reference sequence). The CDR3 contains 17 residues. J gave up 0 bases and V 0 bases, and 4 bases lay outside the gene matches. The CDR3 protein is CASSLSGQGKYQETQYF. Here the CDR3 DNA reads TGTGCCAGCAGTTTATCGGGACAGGGGAAGTACCAAGAGACCCAGTACTTC.

The V and J genes are TRBV14 and TRBJ2-7; D tentatively reads TRBD1 or TRBD2 (6 bases each). Trimming left V 3 bases short and J 2 bases short, with 17 bases between. The CDR3 consists of 16 residues. Germline V gene sequence: CDR1 SGHDN, CDR2 FVKESK. Written as DNA, the CDR3 is TGTGCCAGCAGCCAGGAAGTCAGGGGACTTACCTACGAGCAGTACTTC. Translated, it gives CASSQEVRGLTYEQYF.

The genes are TRBV19 and TRBJ2-1, with 10 bases lining up with TRBD2. The CDR3 length is 14 residues. V shed 4 bases, J shed 10 bases, and the junction held 7 bases outside the gene matches. Germline assignment: CDR1 LNHDA and CDR2 SQIVND (reference sequence). CDR3 sequence reads: CASSSLAGAGEQFF. In DNA form, the CDR3 reads TGTGCCAGTAGTAGCCTAGCGGGAGCTGGCGAGCAGTTCTTC.

This clonotype has a single count. This sequence joins TRBV4-1 and TRBJ2-1, with TRBD1 as a possible D gene (6 bases). CDR1 and CDR2 (germline): MGHRA, YSYEKL. The CDR3 length is 15 residues. Trimming removed 4 bases at V and 5 bases at J, with 15 bases between. The CDR3 coding sequence is TGCGCCAGCAGCCCCCCAGGGGAGCGGCACAATGAGCAGTTCTTC. Amino acids: CASSPPGERHNEQFF.